This is a list of T cell receptor beta chains from one sample in a study of cytomegalovirus exposure and HLA in healthy donors. The data were produced by immunoSEQ multiplex PCR, yet TCRdb's version contains in-frame clones alone and is incomplete. The table records tens of thousands of clones, around 90% of them present only once. Input material: PBMCs. These receptors were obtained from a young woman in good health and CMV-seronegative. The CDR3 runs from the conserved cysteine through the conserved F or W. D genes are given only for firm matches. For some rows the clone size is stated as once, few or many, or as a class when expanded; others skip it.

v_call,j_call,clone_size,d_call,cdr3_aa,cdr3_nt
TRBV7-3,TRBJ1-1,NA,NA,CASSLAPGNMNTEAFF,TGTGCCAGCAGCTTAGCCCCGGGGAACATGAACACTGAAGCTTTCTTT
TRBV29-1,TRBJ2-1,NA,NA,CSVIGHEQFF,TGCAGCGTTATTGGCCATGAGCAGTTCTTC
TRBV9,TRBJ2-1,once,NA,CASSPTTGSSYNEQFF,TGTGCCAGCAGCCCAACAACAGGTAGCTCCTACAATGAGCAGTTCTTC
TRBV2,TRBJ2-4,NA,TRBD2,CASSRGGSGAKNIQYF,TGTGCCAGCAGTCGGGGGGGTTCAGGGGCCAAAAACATTCAGTACTTC
TRBV6-6,TRBJ1-1,NA,TRBD1,CASSGQGGEAFF,TGTGCCAGCAGTGGACAGGGCGGTGAAGCTTTCTTT
TRBV11-1,TRBJ2-5,few,NA,CASSLGLWEKETQYF,TGTGCCAGCAGCTTAGGTCTTTGGGAGAAAGAGACCCAGTACTTC
TRBV27,TRBJ1-1,once,TRBD1,CASSSRTGGAFF,TGTGCCAGCAGTTCCAGGACAGGGGGTGCTTTCTTT
TRBV4-2,TRBJ2-1,NA,TRBD1,CASSSNRGTGNEQFF,TGTGCCAGCAGCTCAAACAGGGGGACGGGGAATGAGCAGTTCTTC
TRBV15,TRBJ2-7,NA,NA,CATSREGGEDYTYEQYF,TGTGCCACCAGCAGAGAAGGGGGGGAGGATTACACCTACGAGCAGTACTTC
TRBV28,TRBJ1-1,NA,NA,CASSPRAVNTEAFF,TGTGCCAGCAGTCCCAGGGCAGTAAACACTGAAGCTTTCTTT
TRBV9,TRBJ2-3,NA,TRBD1,CASSASGTGADTQYF,TGTGCCAGCAGCGCCAGCGGGACAGGGGCAGATACGCAGTATTTT
TRBV27,TRBJ2-5,NA,NA,CASTNRIKETQYF,TGTGCCAGCACTAACAGGATAAAAGAGACCCAGTACTTC
TRBV4-3,TRBJ2-2,NA,TRBD1,CASSHRTGNTGELFF,TGCGCCAGCAGCCACCGGACAGGGAACACCGGGGAGCTGTTTTTT
TRBV5-4,TRBJ2-5,NA,NA,CASRRGETQYF,TGTGCCAGCAGGCGAGGGGAGACCCAGTACTTC
TRBV4-1,TRBJ1-1,NA,NA,CASSERQENTEAFF,TGCGCCAGCAGCGAGAGACAGGAGAACACTGAAGCTTTCTTT
TRBV4-3,TRBJ2-7,NA,NA,CASSPPWPYEQYF,TGCGCCAGCAGCCCCCCGTGGCCGTACGAGCAGTACTTC
TRBV7-2,TRBJ2-2,NA,NA,CASIDGGSGELFF,TGTGCCAGCATCGACGGGGGTTCCGGGGAGCTGTTTTTT
TRBV6-5,TRBJ2-2,NA,TRBD2,CASSSTGGARGELFF,TGTGCCAGCAGTTCGACCGGGGGGGCGCGCGGGGAGCTGTTTTTT
TRBV28,TRBJ1-2,NA,TRBD1,CASSVYGQGTYGYTF,TGTGCCAGCAGTGTCTACGGACAGGGGACTTATGGCTACACCTTC
TRBV5-1,TRBJ1-2,NA,TRBD1,CASSEGTGRYGYTF,TGCGCCAGCAGCGAGGGGACAGGGCGTTATGGCTACACCTTC
TRBV27,TRBJ2-3,NA,NA,CASSLAGTDTQYF,TGTGCCAGCAGTTTAGCGGGAACAGATACGCAGTATTTT
TRBV28,TRBJ1-1,NA,TRBD1,CASSQRTGGLKAFF,TGTGCCAGCAGCCAAAGGACAGGGGGTCTAAAAGCTTTCTTT
TRBV4-1,TRBJ2-7,once,TRBD2,CASSQGGRGLAYEQYF,TGCGCCAGCAGCCAAGGGGGGAGGGGACTAGCCTACGAGCAGTACTTC
TRBV10-3,TRBJ2-5,few,TRBD1,CATGQGQETQYF,TGTGCCACGGGACAGGGACAAGAGACCCAGTACTTC
TRBV18,TRBJ2-2,NA,NA,CASSPKTGANTGELFF,TGTGCCAGCTCACCCAAGACCGGGGCGAACACCGGGGAGCTGTTTTTT
TRBV5-4,TRBJ2-2,NA,TRBD1,CASSPTGYHTGELFF,TGTGCCAGCAGCCCGACAGGGTATCACACCGGGGAGCTGTTTTTT
TRBV4-3,TRBJ1-5,NA,TRBD1,CASSERTGVQPQHF,TGCGCCAGCAGCGAGAGGACAGGGGTCCAGCCCCAGCATTTT
TRBV9,TRBJ2-1,NA,TRBD2,CASSVAIKREGVDEQFF,TGTGCCAGCAGCGTAGCTATCAAGCGGGAGGGCGTAGATGAGCAGTTCTTC
TRBV7-9,TRBJ2-7,NA,TRBD2,CASSSSGTSTSYEQYF,TGTGCCAGCAGCTCATCCGGGACTAGCACCTCCTACGAGCAGTACTTC
TRBV6-6,TRBJ1-5,NA,NA,CASSYLPLGQPQHF,TGTGCCAGCAGTTACTTACCCCTCGGGCAGCCCCAGCATTTT
TRBV29-1,TRBJ1-2,NA,TRBD1,CSVEDPLGTGYGYTF,TGCAGCGTTGAAGATCCATTGGGGACAGGCTATGGCTACACCTTC
TRBV6-1,TRBJ2-7,NA,NA,CASDAGQSYEQYF,TGTGCCAGTGATGCAGGGCAATCCTACGAGCAGTACTTC
TRBV28,TRBJ2-7,NA,TRBD1,CASRPGTGGDEQYF,TGTGCCAGCAGGCCAGGGACAGGGGGCGACGAGCAGTACTTC
TRBV9,TRBJ2-2,once,NA,CASSVGEGAGELFF,TGTGCCAGCAGCGTAGGGGAGGGGGCCGGGGAGCTGTTTTTT
TRBV6-1,TRBJ2-7,NA,NA,CATSGHFLLEQYF,TGTGCCACGTCGGGACATTTTTTGCTCGAGCAGTACTTC
TRBV2,TRBJ2-1,once,TRBD2,CATTKLATVASEQFF,TGTGCCACCACTAAACTAGCGACCGTTGCTAGTGAGCAGTTCTTC
TRBV4-3,TRBJ1-1,NA,NA,CASSQPHTTRGTEAFF,TGCGCCAGCAGCCAGCCACATACGACCAGGGGTACTGAAGCTTTCTTT
TRBV25-1,TRBJ1-5,NA,NA,CASSDSGASNQPQHF,TGTGCCAGCAGTGATTCAGGGGCTAGCAATCAGCCCCAGCATTTT
TRBV15,TRBJ1-4,NA,NA,CATSRETAINEKLFF,TGTGCCACCAGCAGAGAGACAGCGATTAATGAAAAACTGTTTTTT
TRBV5-5,TRBJ2-1,once,NA,CASSPTGSSYNEQFF,TGTGCCAGCAGTCCTACAGGTAGCTCCTACAATGAGCAGTTCTTC
TRBV6-1,TRBJ1-5,few,NA,CASSEVGGNQPQHF,TGTGCCAGCAGTGAAGTAGGGGGCAATCAGCCCCAGCATTTT
TRBV5-1,TRBJ1-1,NA,NA,CASSLALVPGTEAFF,TGCGCCAGCAGCTTGGCCCTGGTCCCGGGCACTGAAGCTTTCTTT
TRBV11-2,TRBJ2-7,NA,NA,CASSPRTAEDYYEQYF,TGTGCCAGCAGCCCCCGTACAGCGGAGGACTACTACGAGCAGTACTTC
TRBV19,TRBJ2-5,NA,NA,CASNPFAGPKETQYF,TGTGCCAGTAATCCGTTTGCAGGGCCGAAAGAGACCCAGTACTTC
TRBV5-6,TRBJ1-5,NA,NA,CASSLGQGGQPQHF,TGTGCCAGCAGCTTGGGGCAGGGTGGACAGCCCCAGCATTTT
TRBV10-1,TRBJ2-1,NA,TRBD2,CASSVSGRALGNEQFF,TGCGCCAGCAGTGTTAGCGGGAGGGCCTTGGGCAATGAGCAGTTCTTC